Presented here are 13 T cell receptor beta chains from one specimen sequenced in a study of T cells in localized non-small cell lung cancer. Some clones are missing from TCRdb's copy, which holds only in-frame ones; the method was immunoSEQ multiplex PCR. The sample lists 100,000 to 150,000 clones, more than 70% occurring once. The sample was peripheral blood, taken before any cancer treatment. These receptor sequences come from an older female donor with stage I lung adenocarcinoma.

This chain connects TRBV6-1 to TRBJ1-5; no firm D call. In germline, CDR1 is MNHNS, CDR2 SASEGT. CDR3 size: 13 residues. V lost 3 bases and J lost 2, with 5 bases in between. The CDR3 loop is CASSEAGNQPQHF. CDR3 coding DNA: TGTGCCAGCAGTGAGGCGGGCAATCAGCCCCAGCATTTT.

CDR3 region: CASSTTGTTQETQYF. The CDR3 coding sequence is TGTGCCAGCTCGACGACCGGGACGACCCAAGAGACCCAGTACTTC. V and J are TRBV18 and TRBJ2-5, with D tentatively TRBD1 or TRBD2 (5 bases each). Germline V gene data show CDR1 as KGHSH and CDR2 as LQKENI. The CDR3 totals 15 residues. V was cut by 6 bases and J by 1 base, with 15 bases left in between.

Here the CDR3 reads CASRDSGRGGHQYF. CDR3 DNA: TGTGCCAGCAGAGATAGCGGGAGAGGTGGGCACCAGTACTTC. The chain is built from TRBV2 and TRBJ2-5; 9 bases align to TRBD2. Trimming at V came to 6 bases and at J to 10 bases, leaving 12 bases not matched to a gene. This CDR3 has 14 amino acids. Germline values: CDR1 SNHLY, CDR2 FYNNEI.

The chain employs TRBV7-2 and TRBJ1-5; 8 nucleotides line up with TRBD1. Losses at the gene ends were 5 bases for V and 5 bases for J; bases not matched to a gene: 2. The CDR3 has 13 amino acids. CDR1 and CDR2 from the germline V gene are SGHTA and FQGNSA. This chain's CDR3 is CASSTQGDQPQHF. The CDR3 DNA is TGTGCCAGCAGCACACAGGGGGATCAGCCCCAGCATTTT.

The V call is TRBV13, the J call TRBJ2-3; 12 nucleotides agree with TRBD2. The V gene's germline CDR1 is PRHDT and CDR2 FYEKMQ (reference sequence). After removal of 5 bases from V and 6 bases from J, the junction contained 21 bases not matched to a gene. This CDR3 is built from 20 residues. DNA for the CDR3: TGTGCCAGCAGCGACTACCGCGCATCCCGACTAGCGGGAGAATCGGATACGCAGTATTTT. This gives the protein CASSDYRASRLAGESDTQYF. Complete variable domain (other parts from reference TRBV13 and TRBJ2-3): AAGVIQSPRHLIKEKRETATLKCYPIPRHDTVYWYQQGPGQDPQFLISFYEKMQSDKGSIPDRFSAQQFSDYHSELNMSSLELGDSALYFCASSDYRASRLAGESDTQYFGPGTRLTVL.

The V call is TRBV19, the J call TRBJ2-6; no firm D call. V was shortened by 2 bases and J by 0 bases, with 8 bases between the two germline ends. This CDR3 is 16 amino acids long. Per germline, CDR1 LNHDA and CDR2 SQIVND (reference sequence). CDR3 nucleotide sequence: TGTGCCAGTAGTATAACTGCCCTCTCTGGGGCCAACGTCCTGACTTTC. This gives the protein CASSITALSGANVLTF. The variable domain in full, with the rest retrieved from reference TRBV19 and TRBJ2-6, is DGGITQSPKYLFRKEGQNVTLSCEQNLNHDAMYWYRQDPGQGLRLIYYSQIVNDFQKGDIAEGYSVSREKKESFPLTVTSAQKNPTAFYLCASSITALSGANVLTFGAGSRLTVL.

The rearrangement uses TRBV27 and TRBJ2-4; no firm D call. The CDR3 spans 13 residues. Per the germline V gene, CDR1 is MNHEY and CDR2 is SMNVEV (reference sequence). V was trimmed by 3 bases and J by 2 bases, leaving 5 bases between them. The CDR3 loop is CASSFSSKNIQYF. For the CDR3, the DNA is TGTGCCAGCAGTTTCAGTTCCAAAAACATTCAGTACTTC.

The chain employs TRBV6-1 and TRBJ2-7; 10 nucleotides align to TRBD1. The CDR3 spans 14 residues. V was pared by 6 bases and J by 4 bases, with 6 bases of the junction left unmatched. CDR1 is MNHNS, CDR2 SASEGT, per germline. This CDR3 is CASRDRDRGYEQYF. The CDR3 coding sequence is TGTGCCAGCAGGGACCGGGACAGGGGTTACGAGCAGTACTTC.

With respect to this clone: At one end, the junction sequence differs from germline, possibly due to a read error. This sequence joins TRBV28 and TRBJ2-3; D is ambiguous. Germline V gene lookup returns CDR1 MDHEN and CDR2 SYDVKM. CDR3 length equals 12 residues. Written as DNA, the CDR3 is TGTGCCAGCACCCGGAGCACGGATACGCAGTATTTT. This sequence encodes CASTRSTDTQYF. Full variable domain (outside the CDR3, taken from reference TRBV28 and TRBJ2-3): DVKVTQSSRYLVKRTGEKVFLECVQDMDHENMFWYRQDPGLGLRLIYFSYDVKMKEKGDIPEGYSVSREKKERFSLILESASTNQTSMYLCASTRSTDTQYFGPGTRLTVL.

The chain couples TRBV7-2 to TRBJ2-3; 9 bases are shared with TRBD2. CDR3 length: 15 amino acids. With V trimmed by 4 bases and J by 5 bases, 7 bases remained unmatched. Germline lookup yields CDR1 SGHTA and CDR2 FQGNSA. Written as DNA, the CDR3 is TGTGCCAGCAGCTCCTCGGGACTAGCAGGAGATACGCAGTATTTT. Its translation: CASSSSGLAGDTQYF.

This rearrangement joins TRBV11-2 to TRBJ2-7; D is unresolved. V lost 1 base and J lost 10, with 17 bases in between. Germline V gives CDR1 SGHAT, CDR2 FQNNGV. The CDR3 length is 14 residues. The CDR3 loop is CASSLVLMDLVQYF. As DNA, the CDR3 is TGTGCCAGCAGCTTAGTTCTGATGGATTTGGTACAGTACTTC.

V gene TRBV30 combines with J gene TRBJ2-3; 9 bases are shared with TRBD2. Unmatched junction bases numbered 9, after V lost 2 bases and J lost 3 bases. Per germline, CDR1 GTSNPN and CDR2 SVGIG (reference sequence). The length of the CDR3 is 16 residues. CDR3 residues: CAWSPGASGMTDTQYF. The CDR3 DNA reads TGTGCCTGGAGTCCTGGGGCTAGCGGGATGACAGATACGCAGTATTTT.

The rearrangement links TRBV5-6 to TRBJ2-3, with D unclear. Trimming shortened V by 6 bases and J by 11 bases, and 7 bases separated the two germline ends. Germline V lookup: CDR1 SGHDT, CDR2 YYEEEE. This CDR3 is built from 9 residues. The CDR3 spells CASNFRQYF. The CDR3 bases are TGTGCCAGCAATTTTAGGCAGTATTTT. The full variable domain, completed using reference TRBV5-6 and TRBJ2-3, is DAGVTQSPTHLIKTRGQQVTLRCSPKSGHDTVSWYQQALGQGPQFIFQYYEEEERQRGNFPDRFSGHQFPNYSSELNVNALLLGDSALYLCASNFRQYFGPGTRLTVL.